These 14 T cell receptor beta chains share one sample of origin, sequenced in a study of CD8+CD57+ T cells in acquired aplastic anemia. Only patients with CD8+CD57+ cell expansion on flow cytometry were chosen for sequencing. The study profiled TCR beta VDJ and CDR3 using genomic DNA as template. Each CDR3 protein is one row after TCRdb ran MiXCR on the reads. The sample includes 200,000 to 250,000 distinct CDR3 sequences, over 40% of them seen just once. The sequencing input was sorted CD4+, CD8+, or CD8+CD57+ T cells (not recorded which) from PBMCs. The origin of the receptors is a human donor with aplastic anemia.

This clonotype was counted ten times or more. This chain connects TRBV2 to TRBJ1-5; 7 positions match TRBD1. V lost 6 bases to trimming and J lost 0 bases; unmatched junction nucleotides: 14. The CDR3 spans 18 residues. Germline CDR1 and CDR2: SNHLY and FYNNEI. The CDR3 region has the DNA TGTGCCAGCAGCCCCCGGGACAGACTTCATTATAGCAATCAGCCCCAGCATTTT. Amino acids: CASSPRDRLHYSNQPQHF.

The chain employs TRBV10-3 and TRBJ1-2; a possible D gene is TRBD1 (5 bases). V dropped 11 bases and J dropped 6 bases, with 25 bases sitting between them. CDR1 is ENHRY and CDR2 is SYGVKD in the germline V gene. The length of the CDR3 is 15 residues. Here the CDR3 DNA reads TGTGCCGCACGCCGAAGGGGCAATGAGTTCGATGGCTACACCTTC. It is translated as CAARRRGNEFDGYTF.

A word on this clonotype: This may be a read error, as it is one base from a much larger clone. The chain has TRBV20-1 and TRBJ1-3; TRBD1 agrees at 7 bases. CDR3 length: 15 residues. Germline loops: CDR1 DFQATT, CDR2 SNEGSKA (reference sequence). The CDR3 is CSARDLGGGRNTVYF. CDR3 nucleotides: TGCAGTGCTAGAGATTTAGGAGGGGGCAGAAACACCGTATATTTT.

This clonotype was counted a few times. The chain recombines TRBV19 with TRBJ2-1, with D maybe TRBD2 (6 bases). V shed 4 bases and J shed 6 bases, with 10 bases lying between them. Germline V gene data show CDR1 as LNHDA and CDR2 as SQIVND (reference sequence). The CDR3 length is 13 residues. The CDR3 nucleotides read TGTGCCAGTAGTAGACTAGTTCTCAATGAGCAGTTCTTC. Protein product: CASSRLVLNEQFF.

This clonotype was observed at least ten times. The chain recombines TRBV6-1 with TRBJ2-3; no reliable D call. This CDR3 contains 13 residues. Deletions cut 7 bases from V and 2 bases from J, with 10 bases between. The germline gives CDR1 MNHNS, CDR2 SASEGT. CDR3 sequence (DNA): TGTGCCAGCACCAAAGATTTCACAGATACGCAGTATTTT. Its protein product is CASTKDFTDTQYF.

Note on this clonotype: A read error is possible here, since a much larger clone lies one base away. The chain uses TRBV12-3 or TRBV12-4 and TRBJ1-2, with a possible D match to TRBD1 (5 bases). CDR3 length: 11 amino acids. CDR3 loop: CASSLGGGYIF. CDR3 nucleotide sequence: TGTGCCAGCAGTTTGGGGGGTGGCTACATCTTC.

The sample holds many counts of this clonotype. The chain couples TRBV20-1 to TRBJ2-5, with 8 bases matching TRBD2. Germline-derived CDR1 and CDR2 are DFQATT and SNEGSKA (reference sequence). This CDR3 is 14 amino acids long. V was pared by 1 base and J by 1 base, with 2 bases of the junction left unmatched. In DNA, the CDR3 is TGCAGTGCTAGAGGCGGGGGGACCCAAGAGACCCAGTACTTC. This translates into CSARGGGTQETQYF.

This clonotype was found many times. CDR3 amino acids: CASSLTGSTNEKLFF. The CDR3 DNA reads as TGTGCCAGCAGTTTAACGGGGTCAACTAATGAAAAACTGTTTTTT. The chain is built from TRBV28 and TRBJ1-4; no clear D. The CDR3 is made up of 15 amino acids. In germline, CDR1 is MDHEN, CDR2 SYDVKM. The V and J ends lost 2 bases and 0 bases respectively, with 7 bases between them.

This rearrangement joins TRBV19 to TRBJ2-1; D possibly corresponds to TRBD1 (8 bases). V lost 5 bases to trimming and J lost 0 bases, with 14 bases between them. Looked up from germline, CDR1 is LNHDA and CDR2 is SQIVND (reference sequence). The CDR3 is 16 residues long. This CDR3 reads CASSQQGGDSYNEQFF. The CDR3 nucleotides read TGTGCCAGTAGTCAACAGGGGGGGGACTCCTACAATGAGCAGTTCTTC.

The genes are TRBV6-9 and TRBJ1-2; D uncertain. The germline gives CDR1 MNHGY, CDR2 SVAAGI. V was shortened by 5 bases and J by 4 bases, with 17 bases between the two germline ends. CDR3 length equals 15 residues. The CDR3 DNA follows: TGTGCCAGCAGTCATACCACCGGCTCTCCCTATGGCTACACCTTC. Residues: CASSHTTGSPYGYTF.

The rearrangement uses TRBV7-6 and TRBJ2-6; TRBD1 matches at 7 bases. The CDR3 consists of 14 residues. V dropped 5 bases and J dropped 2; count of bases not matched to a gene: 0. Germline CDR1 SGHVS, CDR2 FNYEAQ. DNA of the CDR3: TGTGCCAGCAGCAGGGGGCCTGGGGCCAACGTCCTGACTTTC. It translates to CASSRGPGANVLTF.

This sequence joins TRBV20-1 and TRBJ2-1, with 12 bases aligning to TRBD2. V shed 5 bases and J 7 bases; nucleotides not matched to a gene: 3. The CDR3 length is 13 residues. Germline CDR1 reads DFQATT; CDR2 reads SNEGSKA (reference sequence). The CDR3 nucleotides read TGCAGTGCTGGACTAGCGGGAAGGAATGAGCAGTTCTTC. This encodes CSAGLAGRNEQFF.

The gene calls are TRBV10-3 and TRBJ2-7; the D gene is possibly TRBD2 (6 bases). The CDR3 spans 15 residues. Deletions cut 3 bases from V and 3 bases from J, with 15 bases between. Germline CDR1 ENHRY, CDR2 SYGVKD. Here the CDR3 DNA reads TGTGCCATCAGTGAATATGCGACGACTAGCTACGAGCAGTACTTC. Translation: CAISEYATTSYEQYF.

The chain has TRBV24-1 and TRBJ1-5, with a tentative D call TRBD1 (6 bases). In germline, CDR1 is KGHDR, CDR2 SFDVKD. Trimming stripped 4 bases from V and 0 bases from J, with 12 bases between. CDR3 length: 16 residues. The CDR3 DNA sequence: TGTGCCACCAGTGACCCGGGACACCATAGCAATCAGCCCCAGCATTTT. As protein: CATSDPGHHSNQPQHF.